A single sample is the source of the 16 T cell receptor beta chains below, sequenced in a study of cytotoxic CD8 clonotypes in ibrutinib-treated CLL (dated by TCRdb to about 2021). In the paper's terms, the time point label means: progressive disease on ibrutinib. The library relied on the immunoSEQ multiplex PCR assay. TCRdb mirrors the immuneACCESS table, restricted to in-frame sequences. Some clones are absent from its copies; in checked studies, under half trace to an unresolved V gene, and the reason for the others is unknown. For this sample there are 250,000 to 350,000 clones; roughly 76% appear just once. The top ten hold roughly 5% of the sample. The material sequenced was PBMCs, taken at disease progression, from a patient treated with ibrutinib. These receptors were taken from a human donor with chronic lymphocytic leukemia.

In this sample, this clone turned up once. The rearrangement uses TRBV15 and TRBJ2-5, with 10 bases lining up with TRBD1. Trimming removed 4 bases from V and 5 bases from J; junction bases left unmatched: 10. Germline V CDR1 and CDR2: LNHNV, YYDKDF (reference sequence). The length of the CDR3 is 16 residues. CDR3 sequence reads: CATSKGETGGRETQYF. CDR3 sequence (DNA): TGTGCCACCAGCAAAGGGGAGACAGGGGGCCGGGAGACCCAGTACTTC.

The chain has TRBV9 and TRBJ1-2; D is uncertain. V was clipped by 3 bases and J by 2 bases, with 2 bases between them. CDR3 length: 11 residues. In germline, CDR1 is SGDLS, CDR2 YYNGEE. CDR3 residues: CASSENYGYTF. For the CDR3, the DNA is TGTGCCAGCAGCGAAAACTATGGCTACACCTTC.

This chain uses TRBV2 with TRBJ2-1; no clear D gene. Germline CDR1 reads SNHLY; CDR2 reads FYNNEI. CDR3 size: 10 residues. Trimming pared 7 bases from V and 7 bases from J, leaving 5 bases between. CDR3 sequence (DNA): TGTGCCAGCAAGACGAATGAGCAGTTCTTC. It codes for CASKTNEQFF.

The sample holds one count of this clone. The V call is TRBV5-6, the J call TRBJ2-1; TRBD1 matches 11 bases. Germline CDR1 SGHDT, CDR2 YYEEEE. The CDR3 consists of 17 residues. The V and J ends lost 4 bases and 7 bases, in that order; junction bases with no gene match: 13. CDR3: CASSLTTGQGARNEQFF. In DNA, the CDR3 is TGTGCCAGCAGCCTCACTACCGGACAGGGGGCGAGGAATGAGCAGTTCTTC.

The genes are TRBV27 and TRBJ1-5, with unresolved D. Germline CDR1 MNHEY, CDR2 SMNVEV (reference sequence). Trimming stripped 6 bases from V and 0 bases from J, with 9 bases between. This CDR3 contains 14 residues. The CDR3 DNA reads TGTGCCAGCAGCCCCTGGTATAGCAATCAGCCCCAGCATTTT. Translation: CASSPWYSNQPQHF.

This clone was found a few times. The chain links TRBV28 to TRBJ2-2; 10 bases agree with TRBD2. This CDR3 contains 16 residues. CDR1 and CDR2 from the germline V gene are MDHEN and SYDVKM. J gave up 3 bases and V 3 bases, and 4 bases lay outside the gene matches. The DNA for the CDR3 is TGTGCCAGCAGTTTCTGGCTAGCGGGAGACACCGGGGAGCTGTTTTTT. This sequence encodes CASSFWLAGDTGELFF. The complete variable domain, with remaining parts taken from reference TRBV28 and TRBJ2-2, reads DVKVTQSSRYLVKRTGEKVFLECVQDMDHENMFWYRQDPGLGLRLIYFSYDVKMKEKGDIPEGYSVSREKKERFSLILESASTNQTSMYLCASSFWLAGDTGELFFGEGSRLTVL.

The chain is built from TRBV18 and TRBJ2-7, with D possibly being TRBD1 (5 bases). V was shortened by 2 bases and J by 4 bases, with 9 bases between the two germline ends. The CDR3 spans 13 residues. Germline CDR1 is KGHSH and CDR2 is LQKENI. CDR3 protein: CASSPGAPYEQYF. CDR3 nucleotides: TGTGCCAGCTCACCAGGGGCCCCGTACGAGCAGTACTTC.

The J gene is TRBJ1-5, the V gene TRBV6-5, with TRBD1 matching 8 bases. CDR1 and CDR2 (germline): MNHEY, SVGAGI. V gave up 4 bases and J gave up 7 bases; unmatched junction bases: 12. The CDR3 contains 16 residues. The CDR3 coding sequence is TGTGCCAGCAGTTCGCGGGCCGGACAGGGCGGGCAGCCCCAGCATTTT. Its translation: CASSSRAGQGGQPQHF.

The V gene is TRBV10-3, the J gene TRBJ2-2; perhaps TRBD2 as D (7 bases). CDR1 is ENHRY and CDR2 is SYGVKD in the germline V gene. The V gene lost 7 bases and the J gene lost 7 bases, with 28 bases spanning the gap. This CDR3 is built from 18 residues. The CDR3 DNA follows: TGTGCCATCACTAAAGTCCCCATAGGGGGGGGGCTAATCGGGGAGCTGTTTTTT. This codes for CAITKVPIGGGLIGELFF.

This clone has only a few counts. The V call is TRBV4-1, the J call TRBJ2-7; 7 bases map to TRBD2. CDR1 is MGHRA, CDR2 YSYEKL, per germline. This CDR3 is built from 15 residues. The V segment lost 1 base and the J segment 1 base; nucleotides outside the gene matches: 4. The CDR3 is CASSQGPSGSYEQYF. The CDR3 coding sequence is TGCGCCAGCAGCCAAGGCCCTAGCGGTTCCTACGAGCAGTACTTC.

The rearrangement uses TRBV4-1 and TRBJ1-1; D gene ambiguous. The CDR3 consists of 14 residues. CDR1 is MGHRA and CDR2 is YSYEKL in the germline V gene. Trimming removed 3 bases from V and 0 bases from J, with 8 bases in between. The CDR3 reads CASSQVRMNTEAFF. Here the CDR3 DNA reads TGCGCCAGCAGCCAGGTAAGAATGAACACTGAAGCTTTCTTT.

The chain recombines TRBV28 with TRBJ2-3; 13 bases align to TRBD2. V shed 4 bases and J 5 bases; nucleotides not matched to a gene: 3. Germline CDR1 MDHEN, CDR2 SYDVKM. This CDR3 spans 15 amino acids. The CDR3 DNA is TGTGCCAGCAGTTACGGACTAGCGGGAGTAGATACGCAGTATTTT. Translating it yields CASSYGLAGVDTQYF.

This chain joins TRBV5-4 and TRBJ2-7, with D unresolved. Trimming left V 1 base short and J 2 bases short, with 7 bases between. Germline loops: CDR1 SGHNT, CDR2 YYREEE (reference sequence). This CDR3 contains 13 residues. CDR3 residues: CASSLLPAYEQYF. The DNA of the CDR3 is TGTGCCAGCAGCTTGCTACCGGCCTACGAGCAGTACTTC.

V and J are TRBV28 and TRBJ2-7; 9 bases map to TRBD2. The CDR3 extends over 16 amino acids. The junction had 9 bases not matched to a gene; V was cut back by 4 bases and J by 2 bases. The germline V gene encodes CDR1 MDHEN and CDR2 SYDVKM. CDR3 DNA: TGTGCCAGCAGTTCACTCGGACTAGCGATTCCCTACGAGCAGTACTTC. Amino acid sequence: CASSSLGLAIPYEQYF.

This clone was recorded only once. The chain has TRBV7-2 and TRBJ2-4; no clear D gene. Germline loops: CDR1 SGHTA, CDR2 FQGNSA. The CDR3 contains 13 residues. The germline V and J ends were trimmed by 4 bases and 8 bases, with 12 bases remaining between them. The CDR3 nucleotides are TGTGCCAGCAGCTGGAATCGGCCGGACATTCAGTACTTC. This codes for CASSWNRPDIQYF.

This clone was detected only once. The chain employs TRBV7-2 and TRBJ2-7; D might be TRBD1 or TRBD2, each matching 5 bases. Germline V CDR1 and CDR2: SGHTA, FQGNSA. The CDR3 sequence is 13 residues long. V lost 3 bases, J lost 12 bases, and 18 bases lay in between. CDR3 nucleotides: TGTGCCAGCAGCTTGGCCGGGGCAGATTTCCCGTACTTC. Translation: CASSLAGADFPYF.